This T cell receptor (beta chain) was identified during a study of blood T cell repertoires in COVID-19. In the study overall: Specimens from acute and convalescent COVID-19 originated in the United States, Italy and Spain.

From germline, CDR1 is MGHDK and CDR2 SYGVNS. The CDR3 runs to 15 residues. Trimming took 3 bases from V and 4 from J, leaving 10 bases between them. Profiling relied on immunoSEQ multiplex PCR, and the TCRdb table lists in-frame clones only, not all of them. Here the sample spans some 270,000 clones, around 90% being singletons. The chain recombines TRBV25-1 with TRBJ2-6; D ambiguous. The source of this sequence is a woman in her sixties or seventies with COVID-19, enrolled during active disease. The source material was peripheral blood. The CDR3 coding sequence is TGTGCCAGCAGTGATCTTCAGAACGGGGCCAACGTCCTGACTTTC. Protein: CASSDLQNGANVLTF.